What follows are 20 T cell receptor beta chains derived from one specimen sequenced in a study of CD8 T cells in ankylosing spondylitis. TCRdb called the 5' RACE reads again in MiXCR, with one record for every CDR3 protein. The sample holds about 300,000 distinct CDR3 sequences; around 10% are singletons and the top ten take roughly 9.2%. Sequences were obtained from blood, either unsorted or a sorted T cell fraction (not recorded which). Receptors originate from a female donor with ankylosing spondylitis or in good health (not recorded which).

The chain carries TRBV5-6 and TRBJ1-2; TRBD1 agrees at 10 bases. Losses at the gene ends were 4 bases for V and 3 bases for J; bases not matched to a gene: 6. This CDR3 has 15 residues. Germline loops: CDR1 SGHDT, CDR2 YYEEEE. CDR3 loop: CASSPRDRGYYGYTF. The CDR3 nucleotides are TGTGCCAGCAGCCCCCGGGACAGGGGCTACTATGGCTACACCTTC.

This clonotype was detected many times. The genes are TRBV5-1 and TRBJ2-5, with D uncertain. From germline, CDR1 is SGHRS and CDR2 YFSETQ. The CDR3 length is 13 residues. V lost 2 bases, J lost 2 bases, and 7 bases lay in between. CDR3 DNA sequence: TGCGCCAGCAGCTTTTACGGACAAGAGACCCAGTACTTC. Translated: CASSFYGQETQYF.

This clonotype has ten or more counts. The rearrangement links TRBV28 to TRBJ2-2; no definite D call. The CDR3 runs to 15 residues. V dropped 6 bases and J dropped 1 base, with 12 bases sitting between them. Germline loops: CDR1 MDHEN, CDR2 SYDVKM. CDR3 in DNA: TGTGCCAGCAGACTACCTCGACTGAACACCGGGGAGCTGTTTTTT. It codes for CASRLPRLNTGELFF.

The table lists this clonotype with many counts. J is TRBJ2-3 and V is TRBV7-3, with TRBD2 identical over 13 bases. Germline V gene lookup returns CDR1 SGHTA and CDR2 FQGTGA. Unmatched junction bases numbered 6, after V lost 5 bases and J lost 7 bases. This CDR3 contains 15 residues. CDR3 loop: CASSLTSGGANTQYF. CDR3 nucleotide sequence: TGTGCCAGCAGCCTCACTAGCGGGGGGGCGAATACGCAGTATTTT.

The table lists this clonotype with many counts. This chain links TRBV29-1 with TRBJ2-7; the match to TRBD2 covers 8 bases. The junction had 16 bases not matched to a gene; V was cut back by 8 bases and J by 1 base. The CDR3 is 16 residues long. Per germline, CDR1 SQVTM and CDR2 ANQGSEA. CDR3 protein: CSIQMSGTRASYEQYF. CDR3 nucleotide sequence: TGCAGCATCCAAATGTCCGGGACTAGGGCGTCCTACGAGCAGTACTTC.

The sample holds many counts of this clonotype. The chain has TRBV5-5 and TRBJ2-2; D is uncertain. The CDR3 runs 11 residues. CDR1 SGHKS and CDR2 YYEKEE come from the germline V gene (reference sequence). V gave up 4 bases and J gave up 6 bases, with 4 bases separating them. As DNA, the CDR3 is TGTGCCAGCAGCGGCCCCGGGGAGCTGTTTTTT. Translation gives CASSGPGELFF.

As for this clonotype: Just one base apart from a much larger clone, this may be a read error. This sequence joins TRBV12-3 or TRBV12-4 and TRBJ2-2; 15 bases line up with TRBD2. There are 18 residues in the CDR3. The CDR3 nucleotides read TGTACCAGCAGGCCTGGGACTAGCGGGGGGCAAAGTCCCCGGGAGCTGTTTTTT. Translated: CTSRPGTSGGQSPRELFF.

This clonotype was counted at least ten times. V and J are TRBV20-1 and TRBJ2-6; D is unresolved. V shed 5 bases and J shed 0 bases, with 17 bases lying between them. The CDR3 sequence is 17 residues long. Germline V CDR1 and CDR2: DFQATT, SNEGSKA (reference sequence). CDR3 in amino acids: CSAPKRTAFSGANVLTF. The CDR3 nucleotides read TGCAGTGCTCCCAAAAGGACGGCCTTCTCTGGGGCCAACGTCCTGACTTTC.

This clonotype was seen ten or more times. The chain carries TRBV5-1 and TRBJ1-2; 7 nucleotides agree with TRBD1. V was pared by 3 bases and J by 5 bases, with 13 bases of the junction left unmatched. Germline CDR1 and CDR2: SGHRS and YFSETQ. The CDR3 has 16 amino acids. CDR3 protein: CASSWGPQGTGYGYTF. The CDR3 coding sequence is TGCGCCAGCAGCTGGGGTCCACAGGGGACTGGTTATGGCTACACCTTC.

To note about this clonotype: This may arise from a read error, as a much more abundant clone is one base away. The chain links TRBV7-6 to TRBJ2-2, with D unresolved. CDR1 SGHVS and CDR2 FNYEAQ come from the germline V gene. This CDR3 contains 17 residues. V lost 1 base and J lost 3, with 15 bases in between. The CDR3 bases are TGTGCCAGCAGCTTAGGGATCGGCAGCGCCTACACCGGGGAGCTGTTTTTT. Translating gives CASSLGIGSAYTGELFF.

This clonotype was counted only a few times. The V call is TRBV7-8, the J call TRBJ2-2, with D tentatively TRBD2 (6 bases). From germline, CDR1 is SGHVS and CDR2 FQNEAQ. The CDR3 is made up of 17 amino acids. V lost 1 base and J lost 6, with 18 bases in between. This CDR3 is CASSLVRGAERAGELFF. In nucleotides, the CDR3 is TGTGCCAGCAGCTTAGTCCGCGGGGCAGAGAGGGCCGGGGAGCTGTTTTTT.

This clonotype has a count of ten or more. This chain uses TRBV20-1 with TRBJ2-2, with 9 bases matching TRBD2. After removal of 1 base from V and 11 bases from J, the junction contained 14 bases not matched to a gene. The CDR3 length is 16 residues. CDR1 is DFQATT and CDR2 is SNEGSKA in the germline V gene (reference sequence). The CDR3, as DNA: TGCAGTGCTAGAGCCCCCAGACTAGCGGCCCTAAAAGAGCTGTTTTTT. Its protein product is CSARAPRLAALKELFF.

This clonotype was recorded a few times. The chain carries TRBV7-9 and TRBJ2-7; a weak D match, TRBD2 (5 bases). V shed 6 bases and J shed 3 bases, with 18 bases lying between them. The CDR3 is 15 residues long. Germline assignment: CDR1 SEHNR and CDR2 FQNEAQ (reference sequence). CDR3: CASSPGFRNIYEQYF. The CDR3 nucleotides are TGTGCCAGCAGTCCGGGATTCAGGAACATCTACGAGCAGTACTTC.

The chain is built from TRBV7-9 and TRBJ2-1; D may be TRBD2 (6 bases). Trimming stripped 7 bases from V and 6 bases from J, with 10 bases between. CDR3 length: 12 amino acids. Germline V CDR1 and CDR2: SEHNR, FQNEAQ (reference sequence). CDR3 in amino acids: CASTATSNEQFF. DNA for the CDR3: TGTGCCAGCACCGCGACTAGCAATGAGCAGTTCTTC.

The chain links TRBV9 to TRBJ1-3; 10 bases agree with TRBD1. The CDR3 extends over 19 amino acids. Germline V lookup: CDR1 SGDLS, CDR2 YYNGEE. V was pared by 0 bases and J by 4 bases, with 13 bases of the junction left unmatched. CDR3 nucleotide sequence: TGTGCCAGCAGCGTAGGATATACACGTGGACAGGGGGACGGAAACACCATATATTTT. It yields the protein CASSVGYTRGQGDGNTIYF.

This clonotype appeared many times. For the CDR3, the DNA is TGCAGTGCTAGTCGAGGGACAGCGTCGGGTGAGCAGTTCTTC. The encoded protein is CSASRGTASGEQFF. The chain employs TRBV20-1 and TRBJ2-1, with 7 bases lining up with TRBD1. V lost 3 bases, J lost 9 bases, and 11 bases stayed unmatched. Germline assignment: CDR1 DFQATT and CDR2 SNEGSKA (reference sequence). The CDR3 is 14 amino acids.

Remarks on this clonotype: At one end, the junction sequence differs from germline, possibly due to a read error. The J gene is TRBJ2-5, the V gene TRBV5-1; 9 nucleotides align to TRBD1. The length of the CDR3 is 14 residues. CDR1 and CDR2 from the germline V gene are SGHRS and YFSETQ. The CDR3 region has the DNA TGCGCCAGCAGCTTACAGGGGGCCCAAGAGACCCGGTACTTC. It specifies CASSLQGAQETRYF.

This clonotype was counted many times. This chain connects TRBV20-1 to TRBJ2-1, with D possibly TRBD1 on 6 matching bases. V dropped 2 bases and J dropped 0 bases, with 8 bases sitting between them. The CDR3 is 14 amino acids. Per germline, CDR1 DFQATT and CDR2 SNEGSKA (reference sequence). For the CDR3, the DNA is TGCAGTGCTAGACAGGGGAGCTCCTACAATGAGCAGTTCTTC. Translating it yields CSARQGSSYNEQFF.

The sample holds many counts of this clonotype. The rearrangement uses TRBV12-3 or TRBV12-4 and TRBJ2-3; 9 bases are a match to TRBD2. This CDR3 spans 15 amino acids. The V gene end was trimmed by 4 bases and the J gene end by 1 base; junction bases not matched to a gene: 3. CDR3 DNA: TGTGCCAGCAGTTGGACTAGCGAACGCACAGATACGCAGTATTTT. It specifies CASSWTSERTDTQYF.

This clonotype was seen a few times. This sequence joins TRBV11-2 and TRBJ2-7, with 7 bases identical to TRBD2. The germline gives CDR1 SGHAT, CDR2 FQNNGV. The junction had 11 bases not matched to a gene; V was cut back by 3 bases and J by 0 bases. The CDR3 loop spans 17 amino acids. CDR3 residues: CASSFSTPASGSYEQYF. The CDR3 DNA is TGTGCCAGCAGCTTTTCTACCCCGGCTAGCGGCTCCTACGAGCAGTACTTC.